The sequence of this T cell receptor beta chain was determined in a study of cytomegalovirus exposure and HLA in healthy donors. It was with 60 Vbeta and 13 Jbeta primers that the PCR ran. In the authors' workflow: Later analysis identified 80 million to 85 million unique TCR beta chains, approximately 11 million shared. This table comes from immunoSEQ multiplex PCR, and its TCRdb copy is limited to in-frame clones, with some not included. V, J and clone size derive from that table, while D and trimming were established from the DNA sequence. The data contain 100,000 or so clones, roughly 82% of them singletons. CDR3 length: 14 residues. J gave up 5 bases and V 2 bases, and 7 bases lay outside the gene matches. Germline CDR1 is SGDLS and CDR2 is YYNGEE.

The TCR comes from a man under 40 in good health and CMV-seropositive. The rearrangement joins TRBV9 to TRBJ2-7; 7 nucleotides match TRBD1. Sequences were obtained from PBMCs. The CDR3 loop reads CASSVTGQRHEQYF. Here the CDR3 DNA reads TGTGCCAGCAGCGTCACGGGACAGCGACACGAGCAGTACTTC. The full variable domain, in which reference TRBV9 and TRBJ2-7 provide the parts outside the CDR3, is DSGVTQTPKHLITATGQRVTLRCSPRSGDLSVYWYQQSLDQGLQFLIQYYNGEERAKGNILERFSAQQFPDLHSELNLSSLELGDSALYFCASSVTGQRHEQYFGPGTRLTVT.